The 17 T cell receptor beta chains in this list originate from one sample, sequenced in a study of shared clonotypes between healthy human individuals. Using immunoSEQ multiplex PCR, the repertoire was profiled, and TCRdb retains in-frame clones only, with some absent. The sample contains around 2.1 million clones, approximately 94% of which appear only once. Positive CCR7 selection of CD45RO-negative cells yielded the naive CD8 cells, and terminally differentiated effector memory CD45RA+ cells were excluded. Sample: naive CD8+ T cells from PBMCs. The receptor set was obtained from a man aged 18 to 35 in good health. Some clones in this sample may be carry-over from other donors' samples.

This clone appeared a single time. The chain has TRBV4-1 and TRBJ2-2; D is undetermined. The CDR3 sequence is 15 residues long. Germline CDR1 is MGHRA and CDR2 is YSYEKL. V was pared by 1 base and J by 4 bases, with 10 bases between. CDR3 loop: CASSQGWGTTGELFF. CDR3 sequence (DNA): TGCGCCAGCAGCCAAGGGTGGGGTACCACCGGGGAGCTGTTTTTT.

The rearrangement links TRBV19 to TRBJ1-2; D perhaps matches TRBD1 (5 bases). Germline-derived CDR1 and CDR2 are LNHDA and SQIVND (reference sequence). The V and J ends lost 9 bases and 5 bases respectively, with 16 bases between them. The CDR3 is 13 amino acids. CDR3 in DNA: TGTGCCAGCAAGAGACAGACTGAATATGGCTACACCTTC. Translating it yields CASKRQTEYGYTF.

The chain employs TRBV7-9 and TRBJ2-2; 7 nucleotides align to TRBD1. The CDR3 contains 16 residues. CDR1 and CDR2 (germline): SEHNR, FQNEAQ (reference sequence). The V and J ends lost 3 bases and 0 bases, in that order; junction bases with no gene match: 4. CDR3 sequence (DNA): TGTGCCAGCAGCTTTAGGGGGCACGCGAACACCGGGGAGCTGTTTTTT. Translated: CASSFRGHANTGELFF.

Notes on this clone: The same CDR3 arises from other DNA sequences in this sample as well. V is TRBV6-5 and J is TRBJ2-7; 11 bases match TRBD1. Per germline, CDR1 MNHEY and CDR2 SVGAGI. Germline trimming cut 2 bases from V and 6 bases from J; bases unmatched to any gene: 3. This CDR3 contains 14 residues. Here the CDR3 DNA reads TGTGCCAGCAGTTACGGGACAGGGGGTAGCGAGCAGTACTTC. Translating it yields CASSYGTGGSEQYF.

The V and J genes are TRBV30 and TRBJ1-1; 8 bases align to TRBD1. V was pared by 3 bases and J by 0 bases, with 6 bases of the junction left unmatched. Germline CDR1 and CDR2: GTSNPN and SVGIG (reference sequence). There are 15 residues in the CDR3. CDR3 in DNA: TGTGCCTGGAGAAGGACAGGGTTTATGAACACTGAAGCTTTCTTT. It codes for CAWRRTGFMNTEAFF.

This clone was detected only once. J is TRBJ2-1 and V is TRBV2; D unresolved. The CDR3 runs to 19 residues. V was clipped by 6 bases and J by 0 bases, with 24 bases between them. Germline loops: CDR1 SNHLY, CDR2 FYNNEI. Here the CDR3 reads CASSDRAPPTDSSYNEQFF. The DNA for the CDR3 is TGTGCCAGCAGCGACCGGGCCCCTCCTACGGATTCCTCCTACAATGAGCAGTTCTTC.

As regards this clone: Within the sample, other DNA sequences also encode this same CDR3. The chain links TRBV9 to TRBJ2-7; either TRBD1 or TRBD2 may fit D (5 bases each). Per germline, CDR1 SGDLS and CDR2 YYNGEE. The V end lost 7 bases, the J end lost 0 bases, and 11 bases lay between the germline ends. There are 13 residues in the CDR3. The CDR3 sequence is CASSGTHSYEQYF. CDR3 nucleotide sequence: TGTGCCAGCTCGGGGACCCACTCCTACGAGCAGTACTTC. Full variable domain (remainder filled in from reference TRBV9 and TRBJ2-7): DSGVTQTPKHLITATGQRVTLRCSPRSGDLSVYWYQQSLDQGLQFLIQYYNGEERAKGNILERFSAQQFPDLHSELNLSSLELGDSALYFCASSGTHSYEQYFGPGTRLTVT.

The count of this clone is one. The V gene is TRBV15, the J gene TRBJ2-1, with no clear D. Germline V lookup: CDR1 LNHNV, CDR2 YYDKDF (reference sequence). Trimming stripped 2 bases from V and 4 bases from J, with 15 bases between. CDR3 length equals 16 residues. As DNA, the CDR3 is TGTGCCACCAGCAGAATAGGGCCGTCCCTTTACAATGAGCAGTTCTTC. Translation: CATSRIGPSLYNEQFF.

V usage is TRBV18 and J usage is TRBJ1-5, with 8 bases matching TRBD1. V lost 6 bases and J lost 4; bases outside the gene matches: 14. The CDR3 covers 17 residues. CDR1 and CDR2 (germline): KGHSH, LQKENI. CDR3 region: CASSPQGAVPYNQPQHF. The CDR3 DNA follows: TGTGCCAGCTCGCCCCAGGGGGCTGTCCCCTATAATCAGCCCCAGCATTTT.

This clone has only a few counts. The chain joins TRBV27 to TRBJ2-7, with a possible D match to TRBD2 (5 bases). Germline values: CDR1 MNHEY, CDR2 SMNVEV (reference sequence). Trimming removed 4 bases from V and 5 bases from J, with 15 bases in between. This CDR3 contains 14 residues. The CDR3 bases are TGTGCCAGCAGTTCCAGGACGGGGTCGGACGAGCAGTACTTC. Its protein is CASSSRTGSDEQYF.

The V gene is TRBV9, the J gene TRBJ2-2, with 8 bases matching TRBD2. V shed 0 bases, J shed 8 bases, and the junction held 6 bases outside the gene matches. CDR3 size: 15 residues. CDR1 is SGDLS and CDR2 is YYNGEE in the germline V gene. CDR3: CASSVEREFPGELFF. CDR3 DNA: TGTGCCAGCAGCGTAGAGCGGGAGTTTCCAGGGGAGCTGTTTTTT.

Here the CDR3 DNA reads TGTGCCAGCAGCGCGAAGGGGCCATACTCCTACGAGCAGTACTTC. Encoded protein: CASSAKGPYSYEQYF. The chain combines TRBV7-9 with TRBJ2-7; the D gene is possibly TRBD1 (5 bases). This CDR3 comprises 15 residues. The ends were cut back, 5 bases at V and 0 bases at J, with 14 bases in the middle. Per germline, CDR1 SEHNR and CDR2 FQNEAQ (reference sequence).

The chain couples TRBV18 to TRBJ2-1; D is tentatively TRBD1 or TRBD2 (6 bases each). Trimming took off 6 bases at V and 4 bases at J, with 13 bases between the two ends. The CDR3 is 14 amino acids. Germline-derived CDR1 and CDR2 are KGHSH and LQKENI. The CDR3 coding sequence is TGTGCCAGCTCCTGGGGGGCCCAATACAATGAGCAGTTCTTC. Translation: CASSWGAQYNEQFF.

The J gene is TRBJ2-5, the V gene TRBV4-1; 9 bases line up with TRBD1. The J call may be in error: the DNA end matches TRBJ2-7 better. CDR3 size: 18 residues. Germline lookup yields CDR1 MGHRA and CDR2 YSYEKL. The CDR3 protein is CASSQDRSGTGSPYEQYF. The CDR3 nucleotides read TGCGCCAGCAGCCAAGATCGGTCGGGGACAGGGTCCCCCTACGAGCAGTACTTC.

This clone was picked up one time. The genes are TRBV29-1 and TRBJ2-5; D may be TRBD1 (6 bases). CDR1 and CDR2 from the germline V gene are SQVTM and ANQGSEA. V lost 1 base and J lost 4, with 13 bases in between. The CDR3 spans 14 residues. The CDR3 bases are TGCAGCGTTGAAGCCCCCGGACAGCTAGAGACCCAGTACTTC. It yields the protein CSVEAPGQLETQYF. Full variable domain (remainder filled in from reference TRBV29-1 and TRBJ2-5): SAVISQKPSRDICQRGTSLTIQCQVDSQVTMMFWYRQQPGQSLTLIATANQGSEATYESGFVIDKFPISRPNLTFSTLTVSNMSPEDSSIYLCSVEAPGQLETQYFGPGTRLLVL.

V and J are TRBV7-9 and TRBJ2-7, with 8 nucleotides matching TRBD2. V shed 5 bases, J shed 2 bases, and the junction held 8 bases outside the gene matches. The CDR3 is made up of 15 amino acids. CDR1 is SEHNR, CDR2 FQNEAQ, per germline (reference sequence). The chain's CDR3 is CASSPREGTPYEQYF. CDR3 nucleotide sequence: TGTGCCAGCAGCCCCCGGGAGGGAACCCCCTACGAGCAGTACTTC.

The rearrangement links TRBV5-1 to TRBJ1-2; D call uncertain. V was shortened by 0 bases and J by 6 bases, with 12 bases between the two germline ends. This CDR3 spans 14 amino acids. Germline V gives CDR1 SGHRS, CDR2 YFSETQ. CDR3 residues: CASSLGEEGNGYTF. In DNA form, the CDR3 reads TGCGCCAGCAGCTTGGGGGAGGAAGGGAATGGCTACACCTTC.